This entry lists 21 T cell receptor beta chains sequenced from one sample in a study of blood T cell repertoires in COVID-19. The assay was immunoSEQ multiplex PCR, and TCRdb's table has in-frame clones only and misses some. This sample has about 150,000 clones, with around 79% found just once. The sample was peripheral blood. The receptors stem from an elderly man with acute or convalescent COVID-19.

This chain links TRBV5-4 with TRBJ1-4; TRBD1 aligns across 10 bases. The trim removed 4 bases at V and 4 bases at J, leaving 4 bases unmatched. The CDR3 contains 15 residues. Germline lookup yields CDR1 SGHNT and CDR2 YYREEE (reference sequence). The CDR3 DNA sequence: TGTGCCAGCAGCAAAGGGACAGGGGATAATGAAAAACTGTTTTTT. Its protein product is CASSKGTGDNEKLFF.

DNA of the CDR3: TGCGCCAGCAGCCTAACGTTTGGGGGCCCGCGGGATACGCAGTATTTT. This translates into CASSLTFGGPRDTQYF. This chain connects TRBV5-1 to TRBJ2-3; tentatively, D is TRBD1 (6 bases). V lost 4 bases and J lost 6, with 21 bases in between. The CDR3 runs 16 residues. Looked up from germline, CDR1 is SGHRS and CDR2 is YFSETQ.

In DNA form, the CDR3 reads TGTGCCAGTAGTAAGAGACTAGCGGGGGGGCTATCCCCGGACAATGAGCAGTTCTTC. It codes for CASSKRLAGGLSPDNEQFF. This rearrangement joins TRBV19 to TRBJ2-1, with 14 bases lining up with TRBD2. Losses at the gene ends were 4 bases for V and 5 bases for J; bases not matched to a gene: 13. There are 19 residues in the CDR3. Germline loops: CDR1 LNHDA, CDR2 SQIVND (reference sequence).

The V and J genes are TRBV7-9 and TRBJ2-7; 9 nucleotides agree with TRBD1. This CDR3 region has 14 residues. Germline CDR1 reads SEHNR; CDR2 reads FQNEAQ (reference sequence). V lost 5 bases to trimming and J lost 4 bases; unmatched junction nucleotides: 6. The CDR3 bases are TGTGCCAGCAGCAAGACAGGGGGTCGTTACGAGCAGTACTTC. Its translation is CASSKTGGRYEQYF.

The J gene is TRBJ1-2, the V gene TRBV3-1 (or the pseudogene TRBV3-2); the match to TRBD1 covers 8 bases. With V trimmed by 2 bases and J by 2 bases, 4 bases remained unmatched. Germline CDR1 LGHDT, CDR2 YNNKEL (reference sequence). The length of the CDR3 is 15 residues. CDR3 nucleotide sequence: TGTGCCAGCAGCCAACAGACAGGGGCCAACTATGGCTACACCTTC. Translated: CASSQQTGANYGYTF.

This clone has a count of ten or more. The chain recombines TRBV5-4 with TRBJ2-2; tentatively, D is TRBD1 (5 bases). This CDR3 spans 15 amino acids. V lost 4 bases to trimming and J lost 6 bases, with 16 bases between them. Germline-derived CDR1 and CDR2 are SGHNT and YYREEE (reference sequence). DNA of the CDR3: TGTGCCAGCAGCCGGTCAGGAGTAGGGGCCGGGGAGCTGTTTTTT. It codes for CASSRSGVGAGELFF.

This clone was counted between two and nine times. The chain has TRBV20-1 and TRBJ2-3; the D gene is possibly TRBD2 (5 bases). CDR1 and CDR2 from the germline V gene are DFQATT and SNEGSKA (reference sequence). There are 11 residues in the CDR3. The CDR3 nucleotides are TGCAGCGGGGAAAACACAGATACGCAGTATTTT. The encoded protein is CSGENTDTQYF.

In its sample, this clone was seen once. The chain employs TRBV6-1 and TRBJ1-2; 12 bases fit TRBD1. With V trimmed by 2 bases and J by 7 bases, 5 bases remained unmatched. The CDR3 has 15 amino acids. The germline gives CDR1 MNHNS, CDR2 SASEGT. The CDR3: CASSEQGTGGFGYTF. CDR3 nucleotides: TGTGCCAGCAGTGAACAGGGGACAGGGGGCTTTGGCTACACCTTC.

The V and J genes are TRBV18 and TRBJ2-6; D is unresolved. V gave up 1 base and J gave up 0 bases, with 10 bases separating them. Germline CDR1 KGHSH, CDR2 LQKENI. The CDR3 contains 17 residues. CDR3 bases: TGTGCCAGCTCACCACTAGAGTTGAGCTCTGGGGCCAACGTCCTGACTTTC. Translation gives CASSPLELSSGANVLTF.

The chain employs TRBV29-1 and TRBJ2-5, with D unclear. This CDR3 has 13 amino acids. The V end lost 4 bases, the J end lost 4 bases, and 13 bases lay between the germline ends. Germline V gives CDR1 SQVTM, CDR2 ANQGSEA. The CDR3 sequence: CSVVGSSSETQYF. CDR3 DNA: TGCAGCGTTGTTGGTAGTTCGTCAGAGACCCAGTACTTC.

This clone was counted a single time. This sequence joins TRBV28 and TRBJ1-2; tentatively, D is TRBD1 (5 bases). Trimming removed 10 bases from V and 8 bases from J, with 17 bases in between. Germline CDR1 and CDR2: MDHEN and SYDVKM. The CDR3 sequence is 12 residues long. The DNA of the CDR3 is TGTGCCACTTTACTCGGGGGACGAGGCTACACCTTC. Translation gives CATLLGGRGYTF.

V is TRBV9 and J is TRBJ2-5; 7 bases line up with TRBD2. The germline gives CDR1 SGDLS, CDR2 YYNGEE. The CDR3 extends over 14 amino acids. Trimming cost V 3 bases and J 4 bases; bases outside gene matches: 6. As DNA, the CDR3 is TGTGCCAGCAGCGCGACGGGGGGATTAGAGACCCAGTACTTC. It is translated as CASSATGGLETQYF.

The V call is TRBV12-3 or TRBV12-4, the J call TRBJ1-1; D uncertain. This CDR3 has 12 amino acids. V was clipped by 3 bases and J by 11 bases, with 13 bases between them. This chain's CDR3 is CASSLGPREAFF. DNA of the CDR3: TGTGCCAGCAGTTTGGGTCCGAGGGAGGCTTTCTTT.

The chain uses TRBV29-1 and TRBJ2-2; unclear D gene. The CDR3 has 14 amino acids. Trimming removed 8 bases from V and 3 bases from J, with 16 bases in between. Germline V gives CDR1 SQVTM, CDR2 ANQGSEA. The CDR3 nucleotides are TGCAGCTTCCGACCCAACGCGGACACCGGGGAGCTGTTTTTT. Translating gives CSFRPNADTGELFF.

This clone turned up a few times. The chain couples TRBV6-5 to TRBJ1-6; no clear D gene. The V end was cut by 2 bases, the J end by 9 bases, with 11 bases between. The CDR3 consists of 14 residues. Looked up from germline, CDR1 is MNHEY and CDR2 is SVGAGI. The CDR3 loop is CASSYGSPGSPLHF. The CDR3 DNA follows: TGTGCCAGCAGTTACGGGAGCCCGGGTTCACCCCTCCACTTT.

V is TRBV5-1 and J is TRBJ1-1; D is possibly TRBD1 (5 bases). V was clipped by 0 bases and J by 7 bases, with 13 bases between them. In germline, CDR1 is SGHRS, CDR2 YFSETQ. The CDR3 consists of 14 residues. The CDR3 DNA reads as TGCGCCAGCAGCTTGGTGTCAGGGTATGATGAAGCTTTCTTT. As protein: CASSLVSGYDEAFF.

The chain carries TRBV27 and TRBJ2-7; the D is unclear. The germline V and J ends were trimmed by 6 bases and 8 bases, with 20 bases remaining between them. The CDR3 consists of 14 residues. Looked up from germline, CDR1 is MNHEY and CDR2 is SMNVEV (reference sequence). The DNA for the CDR3 is TGTGCCAGCAGCCAATCGGCCGCCCTTGGGCAGCAGTACTTC. Amino acid sequence: CASSQSAALGQQYF.

The J gene is TRBJ2-1, the V gene TRBV14; TRBD2 agrees at 9 bases. V shed 0 bases, J shed 7 bases, and the junction held 7 bases outside the gene matches. The germline CDR1 and CDR2 sequences are SGHDN and FVKESK. The CDR3 covers 16 residues. Here the CDR3 DNA reads TGTGCCAGCAGCCAAGATCGCCTAGCGGGAAGGAATGAGCAGTTCTTC. This gives the protein CASSQDRLAGRNEQFF.

The chain carries TRBV5-4 and TRBJ2-7, with a weak D call TRBD2 (6 bases). Germline CDR1 is SGHNT and CDR2 is YYREEE (reference sequence). The CDR3 contains 13 residues. Trimming stripped 2 bases from V and 5 bases from J, with 11 bases between. This chain's CDR3 is CASSFHPGDEQYV. The CDR3 nucleotides read TGTGCCAGCAGCTTTCACCCGGGGGACGAGCAGTACGTC.

In DNA, the CDR3 is TGTGCCATCAGTACAGGCCCAGGGGGCTACACCTTC. Translation: CAISTGPGGYTF. The chain couples TRBV10-3 to TRBJ1-2, with D tentatively TRBD1 (5 bases). This CDR3 spans 12 amino acids. V was pared by 5 bases and J by 8 bases, with 12 bases between. CDR1 and CDR2 (germline): ENHRY, SYGVKD.

The rearrangement links TRBV23-1 to TRBJ1-5; TRBD1 aligns across 7 bases. TRBV23-1 has ORF status, its function being uncertain. This CDR3 comprises 16 residues. Trimming cost V 8 bases and J 1 base; bases outside gene matches: 11. DNA of the CDR3: TGCGCCAGCCCCCCCCAAGGGGACAGCAGCAATCAGCCCCAGCATTTT. Translation: CASPPQGDSSNQPQHF.